This T cell receptor beta chain stems from a study of CDR3 diversity in severe acne. This clonotype was detected ten times or more. This CDR3 has 14 residues. Looked up from germline, CDR1 is ENHRY and CDR2 is SYGVKD. Trimming removed 2 bases at V and 8 bases at J, with 10 bases between. TCRdb reprocessed the PCR reads with MiXCR, giving one entry per CDR3 protein. The sample lists over 90,000 distinct CDR3 sequences; about half were seen once. The genes are TRBV10-3 and TRBJ1-6; D not resolved. The sequenced material came from blood. This clonotype was obtained from a male donor with acne. The CDR3 spells CAISEEGRDSPLHF. CDR3 nucleotide sequence: TGTGCCATCAGTGAGGAGGGAAGGGATTCACCCCTCCACTTT.